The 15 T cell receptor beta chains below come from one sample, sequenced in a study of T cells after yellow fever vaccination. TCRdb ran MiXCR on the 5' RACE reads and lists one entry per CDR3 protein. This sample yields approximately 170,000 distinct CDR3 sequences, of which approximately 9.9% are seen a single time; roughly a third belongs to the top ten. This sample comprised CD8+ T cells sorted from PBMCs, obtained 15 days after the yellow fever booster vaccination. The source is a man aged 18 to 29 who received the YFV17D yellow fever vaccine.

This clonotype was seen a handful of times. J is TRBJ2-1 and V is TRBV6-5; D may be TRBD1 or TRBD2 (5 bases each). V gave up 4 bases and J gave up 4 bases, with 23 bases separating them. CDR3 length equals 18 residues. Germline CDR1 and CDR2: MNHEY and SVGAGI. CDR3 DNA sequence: TGTGCCAGCAGTTTCGAGCGATCCGTTACGGGACGTTACAATGAGCAGTTCTTC. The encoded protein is CASSFERSVTGRYNEQFF.

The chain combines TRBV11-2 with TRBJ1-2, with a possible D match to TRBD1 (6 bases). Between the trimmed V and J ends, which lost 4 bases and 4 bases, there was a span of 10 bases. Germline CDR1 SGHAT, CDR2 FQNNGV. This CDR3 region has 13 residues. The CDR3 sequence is CASSSDRIYGYTF. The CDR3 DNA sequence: TGTGCCAGCAGCTCGGACAGAATCTATGGCTACACCTTC.

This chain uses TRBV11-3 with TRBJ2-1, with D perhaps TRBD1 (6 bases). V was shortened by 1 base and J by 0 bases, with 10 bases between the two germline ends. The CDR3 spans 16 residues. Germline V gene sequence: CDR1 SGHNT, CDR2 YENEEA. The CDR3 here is CASSLGGRHSYNEQFF. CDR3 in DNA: TGTGCCAGCAGCTTAGGGGGGCGGCACTCCTACAATGAGCAGTTCTTC.

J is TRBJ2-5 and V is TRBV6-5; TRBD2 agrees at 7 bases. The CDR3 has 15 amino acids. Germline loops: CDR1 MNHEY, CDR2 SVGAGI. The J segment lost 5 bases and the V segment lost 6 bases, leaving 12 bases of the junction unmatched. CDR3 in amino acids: CASRVAGGLGETQYF. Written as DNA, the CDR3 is TGTGCCAGCAGGGTAGCGGGCGGGTTAGGCGAGACCCAGTACTTC.

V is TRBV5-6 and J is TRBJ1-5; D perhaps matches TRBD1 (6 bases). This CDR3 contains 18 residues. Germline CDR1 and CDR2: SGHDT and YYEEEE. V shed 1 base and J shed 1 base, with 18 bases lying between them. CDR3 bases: TGTGCCAGCAGCTTGACCTCCCGGGGGGCTCTGAGCAATCAGCCCCAGCATTTT. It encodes CASSLTSRGALSNQPQHF.

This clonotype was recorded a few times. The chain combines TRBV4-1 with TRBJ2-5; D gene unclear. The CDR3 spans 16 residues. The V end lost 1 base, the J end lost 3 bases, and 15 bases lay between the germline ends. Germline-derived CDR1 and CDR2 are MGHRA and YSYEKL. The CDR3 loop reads CASSQVHLAEKETQYF. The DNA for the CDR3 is TGCGCCAGCAGCCAAGTCCATTTGGCAGAAAAAGAGACCCAGTACTTC.

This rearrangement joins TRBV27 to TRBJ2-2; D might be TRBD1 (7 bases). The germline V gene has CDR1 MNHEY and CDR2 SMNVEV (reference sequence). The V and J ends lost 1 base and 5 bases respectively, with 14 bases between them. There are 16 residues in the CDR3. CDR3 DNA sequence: TGTGCCAGCAGTTTATTGGCAGGGGGACTGACCGGGGAGCTGTTTTTT. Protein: CASSLLAGGLTGELFF.

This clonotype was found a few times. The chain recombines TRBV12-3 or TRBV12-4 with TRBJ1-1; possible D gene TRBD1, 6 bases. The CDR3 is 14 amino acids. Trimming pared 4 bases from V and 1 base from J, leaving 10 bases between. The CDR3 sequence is CASSSGDTNTEAFF. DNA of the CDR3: TGTGCCAGCAGTTCAGGGGACACGAACACTGAAGCTTTCTTT.

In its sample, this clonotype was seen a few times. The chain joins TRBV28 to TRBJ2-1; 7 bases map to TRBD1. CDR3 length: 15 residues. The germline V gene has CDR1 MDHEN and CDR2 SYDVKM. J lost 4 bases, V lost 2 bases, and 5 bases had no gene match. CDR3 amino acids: CASSLAQGIYNEQFF. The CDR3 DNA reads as TGTGCCAGCAGTTTAGCACAGGGGATTTACAATGAGCAGTTCTTC.

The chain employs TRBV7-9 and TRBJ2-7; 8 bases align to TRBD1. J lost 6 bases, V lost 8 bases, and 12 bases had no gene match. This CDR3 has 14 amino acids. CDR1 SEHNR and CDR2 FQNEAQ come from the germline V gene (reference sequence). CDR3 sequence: CASWRTGMEGEQYF. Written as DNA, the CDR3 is TGTGCCAGCTGGAGGACAGGGATGGAGGGCGAGCAGTACTTC.

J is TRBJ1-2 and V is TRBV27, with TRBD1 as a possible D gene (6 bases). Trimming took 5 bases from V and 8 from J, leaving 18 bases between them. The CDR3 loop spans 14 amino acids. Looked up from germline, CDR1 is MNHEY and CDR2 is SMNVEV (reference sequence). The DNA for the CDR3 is TGTGCCAGCAGTGTCCCGGGGGGCGGTTGGGGCTACACCTTC. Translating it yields CASSVPGGGWGYTF.

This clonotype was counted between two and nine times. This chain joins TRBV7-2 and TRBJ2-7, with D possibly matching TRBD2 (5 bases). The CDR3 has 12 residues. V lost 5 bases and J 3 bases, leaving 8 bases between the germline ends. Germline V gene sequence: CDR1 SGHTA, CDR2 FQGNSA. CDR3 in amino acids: CASSVRDYEQYF. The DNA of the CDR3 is TGTGCCAGCAGCGTCCGGGACTACGAGCAGTACTTC.

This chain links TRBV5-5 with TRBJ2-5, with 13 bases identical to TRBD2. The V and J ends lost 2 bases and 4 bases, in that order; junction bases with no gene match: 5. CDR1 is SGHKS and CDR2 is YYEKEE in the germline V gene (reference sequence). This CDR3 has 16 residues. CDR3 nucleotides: TGTGCCAGCAGCTTAGGACTAGCGGGGGCTCCAGAGACCCAGTACTTC. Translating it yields CASSLGLAGAPETQYF. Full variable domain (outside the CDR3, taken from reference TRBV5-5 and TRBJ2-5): DAGVTQSPTHLIKTRGQQVTLRCSPISGHKSVSWYQQVLGQGPQFIFQYYEKEERGRGNFPDRFSARQFPNYSSELNVNALLLGDSALYLCASSLGLAGAPETQYFGPGTRLLVL.

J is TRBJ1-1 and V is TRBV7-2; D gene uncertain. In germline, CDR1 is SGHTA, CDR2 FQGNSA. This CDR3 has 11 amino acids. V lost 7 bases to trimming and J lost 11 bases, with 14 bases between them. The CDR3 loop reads CASTPLVWAFF. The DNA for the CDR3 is TGTGCCAGCACCCCTTTGGTGTGGGCTTTCTTT.

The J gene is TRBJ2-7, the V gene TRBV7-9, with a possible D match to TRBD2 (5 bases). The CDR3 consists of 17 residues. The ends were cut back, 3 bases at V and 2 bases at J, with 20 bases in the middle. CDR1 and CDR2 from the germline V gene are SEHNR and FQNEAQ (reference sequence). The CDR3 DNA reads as TGTGCCAGCAGCTTCCCACGGGATGGACTGCCGACCTACGAGCAGTACTTC. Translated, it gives CASSFPRDGLPTYEQYF.